This passage covers 30 T cell receptor beta chains from one sample sequenced in a study of cytomegalovirus exposure and HLA in healthy donors. Amplification used 60 Vbeta primers and 13 Jbeta primers. Produced via immunoSEQ multiplex PCR; TCRdb's table is partial and in-frame only. The table lists about 180,000 clones, around 80% of them singletons. Sequencing used PBMCs. The source is a woman aged 25 to 39 in good health and CMV-seropositive.

V and J are TRBV10-3 and TRBJ2-1, with D perhaps matching TRBD1 (5 bases). Per germline, CDR1 ENHRY and CDR2 SYGVKD. The CDR3 is 14 residues long. V lost 4 bases and J lost 7, with 14 bases in between. The CDR3 coding sequence is TGTGCCATCAGTGTTGATCAGGCAGGGAATGAGCAGTTCTTC. It translates to CAISVDQAGNEQFF.

The chain links TRBV10-3 to TRBJ1-5; D is undetermined. Trimming removed 6 bases from V and 2 bases from J, with 17 bases in between. Germline CDR1 ENHRY, CDR2 SYGVKD. The CDR3 contains 16 residues. The CDR3 nucleotides are TGTGCCATCAGCCCCGGGGAGGGCGGCGGCAATCAGCCCCAGCATTTT. Amino acids: CAISPGEGGGNQPQHF.

J is TRBJ2-4 and V is TRBV11-2; weak D call: TRBD1 (5 bases). This CDR3 comprises 18 residues. Looked up from germline, CDR1 is SGHAT and CDR2 is FQNNGV. V lost 0 bases and J lost 6, with 21 bases in between. CDR3 nucleotide sequence: TGTGCCAGCAGCTTAGAAAGGGGTAGGGTCTCGCTACCAAACATTCAGTACTTC. Its protein is CASSLERGRVSLPNIQYF.

This clone was observed once. The chain recombines TRBV14 with TRBJ2-5; D gene uncertain. CDR3 length: 22 residues. Deletions cut 0 bases from V and 4 bases from J, with 33 bases between. Looked up from germline, CDR1 is SGHDN and CDR2 is FVKESK. This chain's CDR3 is CASSQDPLLSARPIVERETQYF. CDR3 sequence (DNA): TGTGCCAGCAGCCAAGACCCACTCCTCTCCGCGAGGCCAATTGTTGAAAGAGAGACCCAGTACTTC.

This clone appeared once. The chain links TRBV6-5 to TRBJ2-5, with 11 nucleotides matching TRBD2. Trimming cost V 5 bases and J 4 bases; bases outside gene matches: 3. The CDR3 sequence is 14 residues long. Germline assignment: CDR1 MNHEY and CDR2 SVGAGI. CDR3 in amino acids: CASSPGTSGETQYF. CDR3 DNA sequence: TGTGCCAGCAGTCCCGGGACTAGCGGAGAGACCCAGTACTTC.

The chain links TRBV5-1 to TRBJ2-7, with 10 nucleotides matching TRBD2. V lost 6 bases and J lost 7; bases outside the gene matches: 10. The CDR3 covers 14 residues. Germline-derived CDR1 and CDR2 are SGHRS and YFSETQ. CDR3: CASTERGGPVEQYF. CDR3 DNA: TGCGCCAGCACGGAGCGGGGGGGCCCCGTAGAGCAGTACTTC.

The chain recombines TRBV14 with TRBJ2-7; a weak D match, TRBD1 (5 bases). Between the trimmed V and J ends, which lost 1 base and 2 bases, there was a span of 12 bases. The CDR3 extends over 15 amino acids. Germline CDR1 SGHDN, CDR2 FVKESK. The CDR3 spells CASSQVLAGTYEQYF. The CDR3 DNA follows: TGTGCCAGCAGCCAAGTCCTGGCAGGGACCTACGAGCAGTACTTC. Using reference TRBV14 and TRBJ2-7 for the parts outside the CDR3, the full variable domain is EAGVTQFPSHSVIEKGQTVTLRCDPISGHDNLYWYRRVMGKEIKFLLHFVKESKQDESGMPNNRFLAERTGGTYSTLKVQPAELEDSGVYFCASSQVLAGTYEQYFGPGTRLTVT.

This clone was seen a handful of times. V is TRBV4-3 and J is TRBJ1-3; unclear D gene. The CDR3 has 13 amino acids. Per germline, CDR1 LGHNA and CDR2 YSLEER. V shed 0 bases and J shed 9 bases, with 9 bases lying between them. CDR3 protein: CASSQENPGTIYF. CDR3 bases: TGCGCCAGCAGCCAAGAAAATCCGGGCACCATATATTTT.

The chain uses TRBV10-3 and TRBJ1-5; D is unresolved. CDR1 is ENHRY, CDR2 SYGVKD, per germline. The V and J ends lost 0 bases and 7 bases respectively, with 13 bases between them. The CDR3 spans 15 residues. The CDR3 reads CAISESRGREQPQHF. Here the CDR3 DNA reads TGTGCCATCAGTGAGTCGAGAGGGCGGGAACAGCCCCAGCATTTT.

This clone was seen only once. The chain couples TRBV19 to TRBJ2-5; TRBD2 matches at 8 bases. This CDR3 has 13 residues. Per germline, CDR1 LNHDA and CDR2 SQIVND (reference sequence). The J segment lost 3 bases and the V segment lost 4 bases, leaving 1 base of the junction unmatched. CDR3 nucleotides: TGTGCCAGTAGTAGCGGGGGGAAAGAGACCCAGTACTTC. Protein sequence: CASSSGGKETQYF.

The chain employs TRBV5-6 and TRBJ2-6; D may be TRBD2 (6 bases). The V gene's germline CDR1 is SGHDT and CDR2 YYEEEE. V was trimmed by 0 bases and J by 2 bases, leaving 15 bases between them. The CDR3 length is 18 residues. CDR3 in amino acids: CASSLVLLALPGANVLTF. CDR3 coding DNA: TGTGCCAGCAGCTTGGTACTACTAGCACTACCTGGGGCCAACGTCCTGACTTTC.

The V and J genes are TRBV5-4 and TRBJ2-3; the D is unclear. The CDR3 runs 14 residues. V was clipped by 0 bases and J by 0 bases, with 5 bases between them. Germline CDR1 reads SGHNT; CDR2 reads YYREEE (reference sequence). The CDR3 loop is CASSLGRSTDTQYF. The CDR3 DNA sequence: TGTGCCAGCAGCTTGGGCAGGAGCACAGATACGCAGTATTTT.

This chain uses TRBV5-1 with TRBJ2-3; TRBD1 agrees at 8 bases. Trimming took 8 bases from V and 0 from J; bases not matched to a gene: 8. The germline CDR1 and CDR2 sequences are SGHRS and YFSETQ. This CDR3 has 15 residues. The CDR3 coding sequence is TGCGCCAGTCAGAAGCAGGGGGCTAGCACAGATACGCAGTATTTT. Its protein product is CASQKQGASTDTQYF.

V usage is TRBV9 and J usage is TRBJ2-7, with 11 bases matching TRBD1. Looked up from germline, CDR1 is SGDLS and CDR2 is YYNGEE. The CDR3 has 14 amino acids. With V trimmed by 2 bases and J by 6 bases, 4 bases remained unmatched. The CDR3 region has the DNA TGTGCCAGCAGCGTCGGGACAGGGGGTGGCGAGCAGTACTTC. Residues: CASSVGTGGGEQYF.

The chain couples TRBV12-1 to TRBJ2-5; the table assigns TRBD2, which was not confirmed against the DNA. TRBV12-1 is an annotated pseudogene. The CDR3 has 18 amino acids. For the CDR3, the DNA is TGTGCCAGCAGCTCCCCTCGGGGTATAACGACTAGAGTAGAGACCCAGTACTTC. It codes for CASSSPRGITTRVETQYF.

The J gene is TRBJ1-4, the V gene TRBV4-2; D perhaps matches TRBD1 (6 bases). The germline V and J ends were trimmed by 4 bases and 6 bases, with 9 bases remaining between them. The CDR3 has 13 amino acids. Germline-derived CDR1 and CDR2 are LGHNA and YNFKEQ. In DNA form, the CDR3 reads TGTGCCAGCAGCCCACAGGGTGATGAAAAACTGTTTTTT. Encoded protein: CASSPQGDEKLFF.

The chain recombines TRBV11-2 with TRBJ2-3, with TRBD1 identical over 11 bases. Looked up from germline, CDR1 is SGHAT and CDR2 is FQNNGV. This CDR3 spans 16 amino acids. V was pared by 5 bases and J by 4 bases, with 8 bases of the junction left unmatched. The CDR3 region has the DNA TGTGCCAGCAGCGAGGGGACAGGGGGGGACGCAGATACGCAGTATTTT. It encodes CASSEGTGGDADTQYF.

Only one count was recorded for this clone. Other DNA sequences of this sample code for an identical CDR3. This rearrangement joins TRBV5-1 to TRBJ2-3, with 8 bases identical to TRBD2. Trimming removed 1 base from V and 0 bases from J; junction bases left unmatched: 7. Per the germline V gene, CDR1 is SGHRS and CDR2 is YFSETQ. This CDR3 contains 17 residues. CDR3 in amino acids: CASSLPQRGNSTDTQYF. Here the CDR3 DNA reads TGCGCCAGCAGCTTGCCCCAGCGGGGGAATAGCACAGATACGCAGTATTTT.

This clone has just one count. The genes are TRBV30 and TRBJ2-2; D might be TRBD1 (6 bases). Germline loops: CDR1 GTSNPN, CDR2 SVGIG (reference sequence). V shed 0 bases and J shed 7 bases, with 12 bases lying between them. The CDR3 extends over 14 amino acids. The CDR3 sequence is CAWSVWGLGGELFF. CDR3 nucleotides: TGTGCCTGGAGTGTGTGGGGGCTCGGCGGGGAGCTGTTTTTT.

The chain employs TRBV27 and TRBJ1-4, with 9 nucleotides matching TRBD1. This CDR3 spans 13 amino acids. V was clipped by 6 bases and J by 13 bases; unmatched bases: 9. Germline V gene lookup returns CDR1 MNHEY and CDR2 SMNVEV (reference sequence). The DNA for the CDR3 is TGTGCCAGCAGCATGACAGGGGGTCGAGTACTGTTTTTT. This codes for CASSMTGGRVLFF.

This clone was recorded a few times. This chain uses TRBV4-1 with TRBJ1-2; tentative D call: TRBD1 (6 bases). The CDR3 totals 16 residues. Germline V gives CDR1 MGHRA, CDR2 YSYEKL. V was shortened by 3 bases and J by 4 bases, with 18 bases between the two germline ends. The CDR3 DNA follows: TGCGCCAGCAGCCAGTATGCGGGGGGGGCCGGCTATGGCTACACCTTC. Its protein product is CASSQYAGGAGYGYTF.

This chain connects TRBV9 to TRBJ2-5; D may be TRBD2 (6 bases). This CDR3 region has 13 residues. V dropped 4 bases and J dropped 3 bases, with 10 bases sitting between them. In germline, CDR1 is SGDLS, CDR2 YYNGEE. The CDR3 region is CASSPGLKETQYF. DNA of the CDR3: TGTGCCAGCAGCCCGGGACTGAAAGAGACCCAGTACTTC.

The gene calls are TRBV28 and TRBJ1-1; 7 bases match TRBD1. J lost 1 base, V lost 5 bases, and 4 bases had no gene match. CDR3 size: 14 residues. CDR1 MDHEN and CDR2 SYDVKM come from the germline V gene. The CDR3 protein is CASSIDRENTEAFF. CDR3 bases: TGTGCCAGCAGTATAGACAGGGAGAACACTGAAGCTTTCTTT.

This sequence joins TRBV5-6 and TRBJ2-2; TRBD2 aligns across 14 bases. Trimming at V came to 5 bases and at J to 6 bases, leaving 12 bases not matched to a gene. Germline loops: CDR1 SGHDT, CDR2 YYEEEE. There are 18 residues in the CDR3. CDR3 bases: TGTGCCAGCAGGGAATTGACTAGCGGGGGGGCCTTTTCCGGGGAGCTGTTTTTT. It specifies CASRELTSGGAFSGELFF.

J is TRBJ2-1 and V is TRBV4-3, with TRBD2 matching 7 bases. From germline, CDR1 is LGHNA and CDR2 YSLEER. The CDR3 totals 15 residues. The junction had 5 bases not matched to a gene; V was cut back by 3 bases and J by 3 bases. CDR3 sequence reads: CASSQGGLVYNEQFF. CDR3 DNA: TGCGCCAGCAGCCAGGGCGGACTAGTCTACAATGAGCAGTTCTTC.

This clone appeared a few times. The chain combines TRBV6-6 with TRBJ1-5; perhaps TRBD1 as D (6 bases). With 6 bases removed from V and 2 bases from J, the gap between germline ends came to 14 bases. The CDR3 length is 15 residues. CDR1 is MNHNY and CDR2 is SVGAGI in the germline V gene (reference sequence). The CDR3 reads CASRPQGWGNQPQHF. In nucleotides, the CDR3 is TGTGCCAGCAGACCACAGGGTTGGGGCAATCAGCCCCAGCATTTT.

J is TRBJ2-2 and V is TRBV28, with TRBD1 matching 7 bases. The CDR3 is 14 residues long. The V gene end was trimmed by 4 bases and the J gene end by 5 bases; junction bases not matched to a gene: 4. Germline-derived CDR1 and CDR2 are MDHEN and SYDVKM. CDR3 protein: CASSSGTVTGELFF. CDR3 nucleotide sequence: TGTGCCAGCAGTTCCGGGACAGTAACCGGGGAGCTGTTTTTT.

This chain connects TRBV7-2 to TRBJ2-5; the match to TRBD2 covers 12 bases. CDR3 size: 16 residues. The germline V gene encodes CDR1 SGHTA and CDR2 FQGNSA. Trimming at V came to 2 bases and at J to 3 bases, leaving 4 bases not matched to a gene. Here the CDR3 reads CASSLRLAGAKETQYF. In nucleotides, the CDR3 is TGTGCCAGCAGCTTAAGACTAGCGGGGGCTAAAGAGACCCAGTACTTC.

This clone was seen more than once but under ten times. The chain is built from TRBV10-1 and TRBJ2-7; 7 bases are shared with TRBD1. There are 13 residues in the CDR3. With V trimmed by 9 bases and J by 2 bases, 7 bases remained unmatched. Germline assignment: CDR1 WNHNN and CDR2 SYGVQD (reference sequence). In nucleotides, the CDR3 is TGCGCCAGTGCAACAGGGGCTGCCTACGAGCAGTACTTC. Protein: CASATGAAYEQYF.

This sequence joins TRBV19 and TRBJ2-2; 7 bases are shared with TRBD1. CDR3 length equals 16 residues. Germline CDR1 reads LNHDA; CDR2 reads SQIVND (reference sequence). J lost 4 bases, V lost 5 bases, and 10 bases had no gene match. CDR3 nucleotide sequence: TGTGCCAGTAGTCCCAGACAGGGTAGGGGCACCGGGGAGCTGTTTTTT. Amino acid sequence: CASSPRQGRGTGELFF.